The text below deals with one T cell receptor beta chain. This sample is part of a study of blood T cell repertoires in COVID-19. As for the study in general: Collection of acute and convalescent COVID-19 samples took place in the United States, Italy and Spain.

Original processing notes: Reference gene primer amplification gave estimated nucleated cell counts. Method: immunoSEQ multiplex PCR; TCRdb's copy keeps in-frame clones and lacks some. That table supplies the V and J calls and clone size; D and trimming were determined from the DNA. The profile shows roughly 250,000 clones, 75% to 90% of them singletons. Germline V gene lookup returns CDR1 SEHNR and CDR2 FQNEAQ (reference sequence). V was clipped by 4 bases and J by 4 bases, with 10 bases between them. The CDR3 extends over 14 amino acids. The receptor was isolated from a woman in her 30s who had recovered from COVID-19. This chain uses TRBV7-9 with TRBJ1-4, with unresolved D. The material sequenced was PBMCs or T cells enriched from blood (not recorded which). The CDR3, as DNA: TGTGCCAGCAGCTCAGCGGGCAGTAATGAAAAACTGTTTTTT. It encodes CASSSAGSNEKLFF. The full variable domain, completed using reference TRBV7-9 and TRBJ1-4, is DTGVSQNPRHKITKRGQNVTFRCDPISEHNRLYWYRQTLGQGPEFLTYFQNEAQLEKSRLLSDRFSAERPKGSFSTLEIQRTEQGDSAMYLCASSSAGSNEKLFFGSGTQLSVL.